This T cell receptor (beta chain) was recorded in a study of T cells in Graves' hyperthyroidism and ophthalmopathy. The overall study: At initial diagnosis, before any treatment had begun, peripheral blood was obtained. General study points: Through a model of 13 V-J features, ophthalmopathy was separated from stable hyperthyroidism.

Using RNA transcripts as the source, TCR beta CDR3 regions were amplified. An initial round of RT-PCR targeting the TCR CDR3 relied on the HTBI primer set. TCRdb analysed the multiplex PCR reads with MiXCR anew, one entry per CDR3 protein. Of 400,000 to 500,000 distinct CDR3 sequences in the sample, about 13% are singletons; the top ten hold 5.3%. The table lists this clonotype with many counts. Its antigen remains unidentified. Germline is not matched at one junction end, which may reflect a read error. No progression to ophthalmopathy during 18 months of follow-up defined stable disease. Participants, patients aged 18 to 65, had newly diagnosed hyperthyroidism with a duration under 2 months. In germline, CDR1 is LGHNA, CDR2 YSLEER. CDR3 length: 15 residues.

The chain is built from TRBV4-3 and TRBJ2-1; 10 bases line up with TRBD2. Material for sequencing was blood. This TCR was recovered from a woman younger than 30 with Graves' hyperthyroidism. In DNA form, the CDR3 reads TGTGCCAGCAGCCAAGCTAGCGGGAGAGGCAATGAGCAGTTCTTC. This encodes CASSQASGRGNEQFF.